This T cell receptor (beta chain) was sequenced during a study of T cell responses to AZD1222 COVID-19 vaccine. The CDR3 sequence is 13 residues long. CDR1 is SGHNT and CDR2 is YENEEA in the germline V gene. V gave up 4 bases and J gave up 5 bases, with 8 bases separating them. Here immunoSEQ multiplex PCR was the method, and the copy in TCRdb shows in-frame clones only, minus some. The sample records tens of thousands of clones, around 90% being singletons. Details on this clone: Antigen specificity is unknown.

Notes on the study in general: Baseline antibody screening turned up just six seropositive AZD1222 recipients.

The rearrangement uses TRBV11-3 and TRBJ1-4; D is possibly TRBD1 (5 bases). The sequence was collected from an adult in good health. This specimen was peripheral blood, taken on day 0 of AZD1222 vaccination. The CDR3 nucleotides read TGTGCCAGCAGCTCCCGACAGAATGAAAAACTGTTTTTT. It codes for CASSSRQNEKLFF.